This T cell receptor beta chain comes out of a study of T cells of healthy individuals (dated by TCRdb to 2017 to 2018). This clonotype was detected ten times or more. What antigen it recognizes has not been identified. Per-base quality was not reported, and no clone a single base away is much larger than it. The library was built by means of 5' RACE. The reads were generated on an Illumina MiSeq. TCRdb trimmed public reads at Q25 via fastp, called clones via MiXCR and kept in-frame beta chains. Rows with a matching CDR3 protein are joined into one entry that keeps the most common DNA and genes. The sample includes under 70,000 distinct CDR3 sequences, with about 15% observed a single time. The ten top clones hold about 16% of the sample. Trimming takes 2 bases from V and 1 base from J, and the germline ends sit 5 bases apart. The germline V gene supplies CDR1 SQVTM and CDR2 ANQGSEA. The CDR3 holds 12 amino acids from the cysteine to the phenylalanine. Kept here is only the CDR3 DNA, which spans 36 bases and is read in frame from base 1.

The receptor was derived from a human donor in good health. The chain joins TRBV29-1 to TRBJ1-1; no D gene is confidently identified. The DNA sequence reads TGCAGCGTTGAACCGGCGAACACTGAAGCTTTCTTT. It codes for CSVEPANTEAFF.